The T cell receptor (beta chain) under discussion was sequenced for a study of T-cell reconstitution after alpha-beta-depleted transplantation in children. Study outcomes and limitations: Newly made T cells mostly supplied T-cell counts and diversity one year after transplant. In patients about two months after transplant, alpha-beta T cells reportedly arose from several hundred expanded graft clones.

The V and J ends lost 4 bases and 0 bases respectively, with 12 bases between them. The CDR3 spans 16 residues. CDR1 and CDR2 (germline): KGHDR, SFDVKD. The library targeted TCRbeta and was prepared with unique molecular identifiers. Each CDR3 protein gets one entry after TCRdb re-called the PCR reads with MiXCR. This table holds hundreds of thousands of distinct CDR3 sequences, around 13% found once. This clonotype appeared many times. Its matching antigen is unknown. The V gene is TRBV24-1, the J gene TRBJ1-5; D gene uncertain. The sequences come from PBMCs, collected before TCRalphabeta/CD19-depleted stem cell transplant. This receptor was identified in a girl aged 2-10 years with congenital amegakaryocytic thrombocytopenia, due to receive a stem cell transplant. CDR3 sequence (DNA): TGTGCCACCAGTGACCCGAGTCTTTATAGCAATCAGCCCCAGCATTTT. It translates to CATSDPSLYSNQPQHF.